Below, 14 T cell receptor beta chains from the same sample are listed, as sequenced in a study of T cell responses to AZD1222 COVID-19 vaccine. Repertoires were generated with immunoSEQ multiplex PCR, while TCRdb's copy carries only in-frame clones and drops some. Here the sample spans 150,000 to 200,000 clones, 92% being singletons. Source: peripheral blood, taken on day 0 of AZD1222 vaccination. The receptors derive from an adult in good health.

V is TRBV28 and J is TRBJ2-7; D unclear. V was trimmed by 5 bases and J by 2 bases, leaving 13 bases between them. CDR3 length: 14 amino acids. CDR1 is MDHEN and CDR2 is SYDVKM in the germline V gene. The CDR3 region is CASSPFGRAYEQYF. Here the CDR3 DNA reads TGTGCCAGCAGTCCCTTCGGAAGAGCCTACGAGCAGTACTTC.

The chain carries TRBV19 and TRBJ1-5, with D hard to call. Germline V CDR1 and CDR2: LNHDA, SQIVND (reference sequence). This CDR3 is 15 amino acids long. With 6 bases removed from V and 4 bases from J, the gap between germline ends came to 16 bases. The CDR3 DNA is TGTGCCAGTAGGGGTGGGCCAAGGGTTAATCAGCCCCAGCATTTT. Translated, it gives CASRGGPRVNQPQHF.

The chain has TRBV7-9 and TRBJ2-7; 11 nucleotides agree with TRBD1. Losses at the gene ends were 4 bases for V and 6 bases for J; bases not matched to a gene: 11. CDR1 SEHNR and CDR2 FQNEAQ come from the germline V gene (reference sequence). The CDR3 runs 16 residues. This CDR3 reads CASSSRTGGNLGEQYF. The CDR3 DNA reads TGTGCCAGCAGCTCCCGGACAGGGGGCAATTTGGGCGAGCAGTACTTC.

The chain carries TRBV5-6 and TRBJ2-5, with D unclear. The germline V gene encodes CDR1 SGHDT and CDR2 YYEEEE. Trimming pared 0 bases from V and 5 bases from J, leaving 11 bases between. The CDR3 sequence is 14 residues long. The chain's CDR3 is CASSLGLIGETQYF. The CDR3 nucleotides are TGTGCCAGCAGCTTGGGACTGATTGGGGAGACCCAGTACTTC.

The chain joins TRBV7-8 to TRBJ2-1, with D possibly matching TRBD2 (7 bases). V gave up 1 base and J gave up 7 bases, with 20 bases separating them. This CDR3 has 17 residues. Germline values: CDR1 SGHVS, CDR2 FQNEAQ. CDR3 DNA: TGTGCCAGCAGCTTAGTTTTTGGTGGGGGGGCGATAAATGAGCAGTTCTTC. Encoded protein: CASSLVFGGGAINEQFF.

V usage is TRBV20-1 and J usage is TRBJ2-7, with D hard to call. The CDR3 sequence is 11 residues long. V lost 1 base, J lost 4 bases, and 5 bases lay in between. Germline V CDR1 and CDR2: DFQATT, SNEGSKA (reference sequence). The CDR3 coding sequence is TGCAGTGCTAGAGGGCAGTACGAGCAGTACTTC. Translated: CSARGQYEQYF.

The rearrangement joins TRBV7-9 to TRBJ1-1; D may be TRBD1 (5 bases). V lost 10 bases to trimming and J lost 6 bases, with 21 bases between them. Germline lookup yields CDR1 SEHNR and CDR2 FQNEAQ (reference sequence). The CDR3 has 14 amino acids. CDR3 coding DNA: TGTGCCAACCCCCAGCAGGGCGATACCCCTGAAGCTTTCTTT. This encodes CANPQQGDTPEAFF.

This CDR3 reads CASSEVRGHGYTF. The CDR3 nucleotides read TGTGCCAGCAGTGAAGTTCGGGGGCATGGCTACACCTTC. V gene TRBV2 combines with J gene TRBJ1-2; TRBD1 is a possible D gene (6 bases). The V gene's germline CDR1 is SNHLY and CDR2 FYNNEI. This CDR3 contains 13 residues. Between the trimmed V and J ends, which lost 1 base and 6 bases, there was a span of 9 bases.

The chain uses TRBV28 and TRBJ2-7; maybe TRBD2 (5 bases). The V and J ends lost 7 bases and 0 bases respectively, with 10 bases between them. This CDR3 has 13 amino acids. Germline-derived CDR1 and CDR2 are MDHEN and SYDVKM. The CDR3 loop reads CASINRDSYEQYF. CDR3 nucleotide sequence: TGTGCCAGCATTAATCGGGACTCCTACGAGCAGTACTTC.

The V and J genes are TRBV10-2 and TRBJ2-2; the D is unclear. Germline V gives CDR1 WSHSY, CDR2 SAAADI. The V gene lost 1 base and the J gene lost 1 base, with 7 bases spanning the gap. This CDR3 comprises 15 residues. CDR3 loop: CASSEFVGNTGELFF. CDR3 coding DNA: TGCGCCAGCAGTGAGTTCGTCGGGAACACCGGGGAGCTGTTTTTT.

The chain uses TRBV12-5 and TRBJ1-2; a possible D gene is TRBD1 (6 bases). V gave up 5 bases and J gave up 3 bases, with 16 bases separating them. There are 15 residues in the CDR3. The germline gives CDR1 LGHNT, CDR2 FRNRAP. The CDR3 region has the DNA TGTGCTAGTGGTCCAGGGACACGCAACTACTATGGCTACACCTTC. The encoded protein is CASGPGTRNYYGYTF.

The gene calls are TRBV3-1 (or the pseudogene TRBV3-2) and TRBJ2-7, with unresolved D. V lost 7 bases, J lost 2 bases, and 3 bases lay in between. From germline, CDR1 is LGHDT and CDR2 YNNKEL (reference sequence). The length of the CDR3 is 10 residues. The CDR3 region has the DNA TGTGCCAGCACCCCCTACGAGCAGTACTTC. Translating it yields CASTPYEQYF.

V is TRBV5-1 and J is TRBJ2-3; 10 bases agree with TRBD2. V shed 0 bases, J shed 5 bases, and the junction held 12 bases outside the gene matches. The germline gives CDR1 SGHRS, CDR2 YFSETQ. The length of the CDR3 is 18 residues. DNA of the CDR3: TGCGCCAGCAGCTTGGACCCTCTAGCGGGAGCCTTGGGAGATACGCAGTATTTT. It specifies CASSLDPLAGALGDTQYF.

The chain joins TRBV6-4 to TRBJ2-5, with 8 bases identical to TRBD1. CDR1 is MRHNA, CDR2 SNTAGT, per germline. With V trimmed by 7 bases and J by 3 bases, 16 bases remained unmatched. This CDR3 has 17 amino acids. This CDR3 reads CASITNGKDRGEETQYF. CDR3 DNA: TGTGCCAGCATTACTAACGGGAAAGACAGGGGCGAAGAGACCCAGTACTTC.